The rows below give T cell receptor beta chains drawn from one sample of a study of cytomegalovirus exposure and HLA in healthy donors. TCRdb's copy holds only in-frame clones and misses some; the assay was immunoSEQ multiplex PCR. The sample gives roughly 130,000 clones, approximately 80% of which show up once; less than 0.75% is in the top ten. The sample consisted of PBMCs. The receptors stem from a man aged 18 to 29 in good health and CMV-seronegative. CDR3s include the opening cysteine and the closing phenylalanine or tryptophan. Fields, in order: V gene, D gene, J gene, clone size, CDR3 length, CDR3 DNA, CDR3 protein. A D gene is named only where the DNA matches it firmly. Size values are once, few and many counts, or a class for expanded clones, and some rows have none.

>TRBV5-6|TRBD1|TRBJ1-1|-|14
TGTGCCAGCAGCTTGGTTGGGTGGGACAGTGAAGCTTTCTTT
CASSLVGWDSEAFF
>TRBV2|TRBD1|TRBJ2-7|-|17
TGTGCCAGCAGTGTAACAGGGGGCGCGATTTTCTCCTACGAGCAGTACTTC
CASSVTGGAIFSYEQYF
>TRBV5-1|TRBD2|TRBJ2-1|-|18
TGCGCCAGCAGCCACGGACTAGCGGGGGGCACAGTTTACGATGAGCAGTTCTTC
CASSHGLAGGTVYDEQFF
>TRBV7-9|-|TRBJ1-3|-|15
TGTGCCAGCAGCTCGACAGCCTTCTCTGGAAACACCATATATTTT
CASSSTAFSGNTIYF
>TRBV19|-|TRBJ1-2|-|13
TGTGCCAGTAGTATTCCGGTACCGGGAGGCTACACCTTC
CASSIPVPGGYTF
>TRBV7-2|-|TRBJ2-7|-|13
TGTGCCAGCAGCCTTCAGGGTTTGTACGAGCAGTACTTC
CASSLQGLYEQYF
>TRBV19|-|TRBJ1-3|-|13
TGTGCCACTCCAGCCGCGGATAGAAACACCATATATTTT
CATPAADRNTIYF
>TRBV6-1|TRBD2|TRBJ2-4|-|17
TGTGCCAGCAGTGAATGGGGGACTAGCGGGACCAAAAACATTCAGTACTTC
CASSEWGTSGTKNIQYF
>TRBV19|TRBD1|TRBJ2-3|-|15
TGTGCCAGTAGTCACATTGGACAGGGGGCATATACGCAGTATTTT
CASSHIGQGAYTQYF
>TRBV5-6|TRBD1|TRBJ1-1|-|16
TGTGCCAGCAGCTCGAAGACAGGGTTGCTTTTCACTGAAGCTTTCTTT
CASSSKTGLLFTEAFF
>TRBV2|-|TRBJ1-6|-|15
TGTGCCAGCAGTGCCCAAACAGGGATCGGAACACCCCTCCACTTT
CASSAQTGIGTPLHF
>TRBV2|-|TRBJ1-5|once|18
TGTGCCAGCAGTGAAGGAGGGGGAGGGGGAGGATGGAGTCAGCCCCAGCATTTT
CASSEGGGGGGWSQPQHF
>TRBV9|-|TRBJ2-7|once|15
TGTGCCAGCAGCACGGGGGACAGCCTCTCCTACGAGCAGTACTTC
CASSTGDSLSYEQYF
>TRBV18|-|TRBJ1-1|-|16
TGTGCCAGCTCACCACCGTCAACGGGGGGCAACACTGAAGCTTTCTTT
CASSPPSTGGNTEAFF
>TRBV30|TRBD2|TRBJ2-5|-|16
TGTGCCTGGAGTGTGGGTAGCGGGGGGGCGGGTGAGACCCAGTACTTC
CAWSVGSGGAGETQYF
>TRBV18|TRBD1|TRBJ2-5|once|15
TGTGCCAGCTCACCCACAGGGGTGAGGGAAGAGACCCAGTACTTC
CASSPTGVREETQYF
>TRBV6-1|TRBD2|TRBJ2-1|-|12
TGTGCCAGCAGAGCTAGCGGGGATGAGCAGTTCTTC
CASRASGDEQFF
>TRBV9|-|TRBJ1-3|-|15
TGTGCCAGCAGCGTAGACGCAGGGACAGGAAACACCATATATTTT
CASSVDAGTGNTIYF
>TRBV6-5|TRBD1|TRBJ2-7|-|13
TGTGCCAGCAGGGGACAGGGGTCCTACGAGCAGTACTTC
CASRGQGSYEQYF
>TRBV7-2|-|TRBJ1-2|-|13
TGTGCCAGCAGCTTAGGAAGCCGCTATGGCTACACCTTC
CASSLGSRYGYTF
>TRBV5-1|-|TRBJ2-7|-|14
TGCGCCAGCACCCCAACGGCGGGCAGCTACGAGCAGTACTTC
CASTPTAGSYEQYF
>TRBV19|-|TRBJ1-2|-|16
TGTGCCACAACTCCGGGAAAAAGATCGTGGGTCTATGGCTACACCTTC
CATTPGKRSWVYGYTF
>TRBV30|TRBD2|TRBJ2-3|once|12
TGTGCCTGGAGTGTACTAGCGGCCACGCAGTATTTT
CAWSVLAATQYF
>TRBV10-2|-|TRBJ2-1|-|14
TGCGCCAGCAGTGCCTACACAGGGAGCAATGAGCAGTTCTTC
CASSAYTGSNEQFF
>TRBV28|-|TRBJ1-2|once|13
TGTGCCAGCAGCGGTTTACCTAACTATGGCTACACCTTC
CASSGLPNYGYTF
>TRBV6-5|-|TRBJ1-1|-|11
TGTGCCAGCAGTTACGCGGGTGAAGCTTTCTTT
CASSYAGEAFF
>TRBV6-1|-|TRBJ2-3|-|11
TGTGCCAGCGCAGGCACAGATACGCAGTATTTT
CASAGTDTQYF
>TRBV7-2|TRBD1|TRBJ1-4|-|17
TGTGCCAGCAGCCCGAACAGGGGGCTTCCAACTAATGAAAAACTGTTTTTT
CASSPNRGLPTNEKLFF
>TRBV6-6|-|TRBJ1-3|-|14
TGTGCCAGCAGACCAGGACTATCTGGAAACACCATATATTTT
CASRPGLSGNTIYF
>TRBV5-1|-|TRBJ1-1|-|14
TGCGCCAGCACCCTAACCTTCCTGAACACTGAAGCTTTCTTT
CASTLTFLNTEAFF
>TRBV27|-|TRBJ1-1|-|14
TGTGCCAGCAGAGATACAGCTTTGAACACTGAAGCTTTCTTT
CASRDTALNTEAFF
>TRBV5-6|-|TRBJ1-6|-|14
TGTGCCAGCAGCTTGGGGAGGTTGAGTTCACCCCTCCACTTT
CASSLGRLSSPLHF
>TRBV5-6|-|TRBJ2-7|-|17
TGTGCCAGCAGCTTGGGGTCGTGGGGGACAATCTCCTACGAGCAGTACTTC
CASSLGSWGTISYEQYF
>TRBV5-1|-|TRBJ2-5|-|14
TGCGCCAGCAGCTTGGAGACTTTCGGATCGACCCAGTACTTC
CASSLETFGSTQYF
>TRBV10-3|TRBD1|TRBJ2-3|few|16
TGTGCCATCAGTGAGTCTCCGGGACAGCGCACAGATACGCAGTATTTT
CAISESPGQRTDTQYF
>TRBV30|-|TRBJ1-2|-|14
TGTGCCTGGAGGGTCGACTCGCCTAACTATGGCTACACCTTC
CAWRVDSPNYGYTF
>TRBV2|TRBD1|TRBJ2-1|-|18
TGTGCCAGCAGAGAGCTCAGGACAGGGAAATTTATCAACAATGAGCAGTTCTTC
CASRELRTGKFINNEQFF
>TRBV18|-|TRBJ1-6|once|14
TGTGCCAGCTCCATCGGGACATCTAATTCACCCCTCCACTTT
CASSIGTSNSPLHF
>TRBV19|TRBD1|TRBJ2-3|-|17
TGTGCCAGTAGTTTTCGGGACAGGGGGTTTGGCACAGATACGCAGTATTTT
CASSFRDRGFGTDTQYF
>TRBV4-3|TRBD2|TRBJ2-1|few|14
TGCGCCAGCAGCCAAATGCGAGCGGGGGAAGGGCAGTTCTTC
CASSQMRAGEGQFF
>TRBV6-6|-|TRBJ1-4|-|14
TGTGCCACAAATACCAGATACAGGGACGAAAAACTGTTTTTT
CATNTRYRDEKLFF
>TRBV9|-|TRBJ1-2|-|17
TGTGCCAGCAGCGTAAGTGGAGTGGTTGCGACCGGCTATGGCTACACCTTC
CASSVSGVVATGYGYTF
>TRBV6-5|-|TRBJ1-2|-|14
TGTGCCAGCAGTTACTCAGGGAGGGTGAATGGCTACACCTTC
CASSYSGRVNGYTF
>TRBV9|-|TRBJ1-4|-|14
TGTGCCAGCAGCGCCCCGGGAGCTAATGAAAAACTGTTTTTT
CASSAPGANEKLFF
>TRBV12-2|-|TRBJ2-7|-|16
TGTGCAAGTCGCTTAGGGCTAGCGGGGGGGATGAACGAGCAGTACTTC
CASRLGLAGGMNEQYF
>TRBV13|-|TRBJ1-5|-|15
TGTGCCAGCAGCTTAGCAGGGGCCATAGTGGGGCCCCAGCATTTT
CASSLAGAIVGPQHF